One and the same sample provided the 13 T cell receptor beta chains below, sequenced in a study of T-cell memory formation after mild COVID-19. TCRdb processed the 5' RACE reads anew with MiXCR; each CDR3 protein has one entry. The repertoire holds fewer than 600,000 distinct CDR3 sequences, with about 20% as singletons. Sequences were obtained from PBMCs or a T cell subset sorted from them (not recorded which). All receptors come from an adult woman who had mild COVID-19 (a few samples of this study predate the infection). Cell type and time point are not known.

CDR3 residues: CASSAYSGGDTDTQYF. The CDR3 DNA reads TGTGCCAGCAGCGCCTATAGCGGGGGTGACACAGATACGCAGTATTTT. V is TRBV7-9 and J is TRBJ2-3, with 9 bases lining up with TRBD2. CDR1 and CDR2 from the germline V gene are SEHNR and FQNEAQ (reference sequence). The V segment lost 5 bases and the J segment 2 bases; nucleotides outside the gene matches: 8. The CDR3 runs to 16 residues.

This clonotype has just a few counts. The rearrangement uses TRBV9 and TRBJ1-2; D perhaps matches TRBD1 (6 bases). Trimming cost V 0 bases and J 8 bases, with 23 bases left between them. This CDR3 is built from 17 residues. The germline gives CDR1 SGDLS, CDR2 YYNGEE. The CDR3 DNA reads TGTGCCAGCAGCGTAGACCCCACGACAGGCGTATACGGAGGCTACACCTTC. Encoded protein: CASSVDPTTGVYGGYTF. The whole variable domain, remainder taken from reference TRBV9 and TRBJ1-2, is DSGVTQTPKHLITATGQRVTLRCSPRSGDLSVYWYQQSLDQGLQFLIQYYNGEERAKGNILERFSAQQFPDLHSELNLSSLELGDSALYFCASSVDPTTGVYGGYTFGSGTRLTVV.

The rearrangement links TRBV11-3 to TRBJ2-3; D call uncertain. V was pared by 5 bases and J by 0 bases, with 6 bases between. The CDR3 extends over 13 amino acids. Germline CDR1 reads SGHNT; CDR2 reads YENEEA. CDR3 sequence reads: CASSPFSTDTQYF. CDR3 DNA: TGTGCCAGCAGCCCTTTCAGCACAGATACGCAGTATTTT. Variable domain in full (rest from reference TRBV11-3 and TRBJ2-3): EAGVVQSPRYKIIEKKQPVAFWCNPISGHNTLYWYLQNLGQGPELLIRYENEEAVDDSQLPKDRFSAERLKGVDSTLKIQPAELGDSAVYLCASSPFSTDTQYFGPGTRLTVL.

The gene calls are TRBV30 and TRBJ2-1; D not resolved. V was shortened by 0 bases and J by 0 bases, with 9 bases between the two germline ends. The CDR3 is 15 amino acids. Germline-derived CDR1 and CDR2 are GTSNPN and SVGIG (reference sequence). The CDR3 protein is CAWSVEQSSYNEQFF. The CDR3, as DNA: TGTGCCTGGAGTGTAGAGCAGAGCTCCTACAATGAGCAGTTCTTC.

Here the CDR3 DNA reads TGTGCCAGCAGCTTGGTTCCGGGAAGGAATGAGCAGTTCTTC. This encodes CASSLVPGRNEQFF. The chain recombines TRBV5-6 with TRBJ2-1, with D possibly matching TRBD2 (5 bases). CDR3 size: 14 residues. Germline V gives CDR1 SGHDT, CDR2 YYEEEE. Trimming shortened V by 0 bases and J by 7 bases, and 11 bases separated the two germline ends.

The sample holds a few counts of this clonotype. The V and J genes are TRBV12-3 or TRBV12-4 and TRBJ1-3; D remains ambiguous. The CDR3 runs 14 residues. V gave up 7 bases and J gave up 4 bases, with 14 bases separating them. For the CDR3, the DNA is TGTGCCAGCACCTTACGGATGGGAGGAAACACCATATATTTT. This encodes CASTLRMGGNTIYF.

This clonotype came up once. The J gene is TRBJ2-3, the V gene TRBV24-1; 8 nucleotides agree with TRBD2. The CDR3 has 16 residues. The germline V gene encodes CDR1 KGHDR and CDR2 SFDVKD. V trimming: 5 bases; J trimming: 5 bases; junction bases outside the gene matches: 11. CDR3 bases: TGTGCCACCAGTGGGGAGTCCGGGGGGGCGGAAGATACGCAGTATTTT. Translating gives CATSGESGGAEDTQYF.

This clonotype was observed a few times. The chain has TRBV5-4 and TRBJ1-6; D is perhaps TRBD1 (6 bases). Germline assignment: CDR1 SGHNT and CDR2 YYREEE (reference sequence). The V end was cut by 4 bases, the J end by 7 bases, with 27 bases between. This CDR3 has 19 amino acids. The CDR3 loop is CASSHGGTGLVFLNSPLHF. DNA for the CDR3: TGTGCCAGCAGCCACGGGGGTACAGGGTTAGTGTTTCTCAATTCACCCCTCCACTTT.

This chain uses TRBV7-2 with TRBJ2-2, with D unclear. Germline values: CDR1 SGHTA, CDR2 FQGNSA. This CDR3 has 14 residues. V lost 3 bases, J lost 7 bases, and 12 bases lay in between. In DNA, the CDR3 is TGTGCCAGCAGCTTCTGGACCGACGGCGGGGAGCTGTTTTTT. This codes for CASSFWTDGGELFF.

This clonotype came up a few times. V and J are TRBV5-1 and TRBJ2-1, with D unclear. V shed 2 bases and J shed 1 base, with 7 bases lying between them. Per germline, CDR1 SGHRS and CDR2 YFSETQ. CDR3 length: 14 amino acids. The CDR3 coding sequence is TGCGCCAGCAGCTTTGATCCTTCCTACAATGAGCAGTTCTTC. Amino acids: CASSFDPSYNEQFF.

There are many counts of this clonotype. The V and J genes are TRBV7-8 and TRBJ1-1, with D perhaps matching TRBD1 (6 bases). The CDR3 runs 13 residues. Trimming left V 5 bases short and J 7 bases short, with 14 bases between. Germline-derived CDR1 and CDR2 are SGHVS and FQNEAQ. This chain's CDR3 is CASSHGTFVEAFF. The CDR3 nucleotides read TGTGCCAGCAGCCACGGGACATTCGTTGAAGCTTTCTTT.

This rearrangement joins TRBV4-3 to TRBJ2-6; D tentatively fits TRBD1 or TRBD2 (5 bases each). The germline V and J ends were trimmed by 3 bases and 0 bases, with 18 bases remaining between them. Per germline, CDR1 LGHNA and CDR2 YSLEER. This CDR3 has 19 residues. The CDR3, as DNA: TGCGCCAGCAGCCACCAACGGGACGGCTTCTCCTCTGGGGCCAACGTCCTGACTTTC. It yields the protein CASSHQRDGFSSGANVLTF.

This clonotype was detected only a few times. The chain employs TRBV6-5 and TRBJ2-3; 12 bases fit TRBD2. The CDR3 loop spans 16 amino acids. Germline V gene lookup returns CDR1 MNHEY and CDR2 SVGAGI. V dropped 4 bases and J dropped 0; count of bases not matched to a gene: 2. The CDR3 protein is CASSFGLAGSTDTQYF. The CDR3 DNA reads TGTGCCAGCAGTTTCGGACTAGCGGGGAGCACAGATACGCAGTATTTT.